This passage covers 16 T cell receptor beta chains from one sample sequenced in a study of T cell responses to AZD1222 COVID-19 vaccine. This table comes from immunoSEQ multiplex PCR, and its TCRdb copy is limited to in-frame clones, with some not included. Here the sample spans around 140,000 clones, approximately 85% being singletons. Sequenced here: peripheral blood, sampled 28 days after the second dose of the MenACWY control vaccine. The receptors were gathered from an adult who received the MenACWY meningococcal vaccine as a control.

This chain joins TRBV9 and TRBJ1-3; D perhaps matches TRBD1 (5 bases). In germline, CDR1 is SGDLS, CDR2 YYNGEE. V lost 1 base and J 0 bases, leaving 14 bases between the germline ends. The CDR3 consists of 17 residues. The CDR3 sequence is CASSVYDSLYSGNTIYF. CDR3 DNA: TGTGCCAGCAGCGTATACGACAGCCTTTACTCTGGAAACACCATATATTTT.

V is TRBV7-9 and J is TRBJ2-1; 9 nucleotides match TRBD2. Germline values: CDR1 SEHNR, CDR2 FQNEAQ (reference sequence). The ends lost 2 bases at V and 7 bases at J; junction bases unmatched: 6. There are 15 residues in the CDR3. This chain's CDR3 is CASSLTTSGKNEQFF. CDR3 sequence (DNA): TGTGCCAGCAGCTTAACGACTAGCGGTAAGAATGAGCAGTTCTTC.

Relative to its sample, this clone is medium-sized. The J gene is TRBJ2-7, the V gene TRBV28; D tentatively reads TRBD1 or TRBD2 (6 bases each). Germline V gene data show CDR1 as MDHEN and CDR2 as SYDVKM. CDR3 size: 15 residues. The ends were cut back, 1 base at V and 3 bases at J, with 13 bases in the middle. Here the CDR3 reads CASSLLGGDLYEQYF. CDR3 bases: TGTGCCAGCAGTTTATTGGGGGGCGACCTCTACGAGCAGTACTTC.

The chain is built from TRBV21-1 and TRBJ1-5; the table assigns TRBD1, which was not confirmed against the DNA. TRBV21-1 is a pseudogene segment. The CDR3 has 13 amino acids. This CDR3 reads CASSNQSNQPQHF. DNA of the CDR3: TGTGCCAGCAGCAACCAAAGCAATCAGCCCCAGCATTTT.

This clone was seen a few times. This chain uses TRBV19 with TRBJ1-3; D gene ambiguous. Trimming removed 2 bases from V and 0 bases from J, with 5 bases in between. The CDR3 is 14 residues long. Germline CDR1 reads LNHDA; CDR2 reads SQIVND (reference sequence). Written as DNA, the CDR3 is TGTGCCAGTAGTATAATGAGCTCTGGAAACACCATATATTTT. Its protein is CASSIMSSGNTIYF.

The J gene is TRBJ2-2, the V gene TRBV6-1; D may be TRBD2 (7 bases). With 2 bases removed from V and 5 bases from J, the gap between germline ends came to 15 bases. Germline V lookup: CDR1 MNHNS, CDR2 SASEGT. The CDR3 runs 16 residues. This chain's CDR3 is CASSELGGGGTGELFF. CDR3 DNA sequence: TGTGCCAGCAGTGAATTGGGCGGGGGCGGTACCGGGGAGCTGTTTTTT.

The chain is built from TRBV7-8 and TRBJ2-3; D tentatively reads TRBD1 or TRBD2 (5 bases each). The V gene's germline CDR1 is SGHVS and CDR2 FQNEAQ. This CDR3 has 14 residues. V lost 5 bases and J 4 bases, leaving 13 bases between the germline ends. The CDR3 nucleotides read TGTGCCAGCAGCCCGGGGCAGCGGTCAGATACGCAGTATTTT. Protein sequence: CASSPGQRSDTQYF.

V usage is TRBV7-7 and J usage is TRBJ2-1; possible D gene TRBD2, 5 bases. This CDR3 has 11 amino acids. Germline lookup yields CDR1 SSHAT and CDR2 FNYEAQ (reference sequence). V shed 4 bases and J shed 9 bases, with 7 bases lying between them. The DNA for the CDR3 is TGTGCCAGCAGCTCCGGAGGTGAGCAGTTCTTC. This translates into CASSSGGEQFF.

The rearrangement joins TRBV2 to TRBJ1-1; 8 bases are a match to TRBD1. The V segment lost 3 bases and the J segment 11 bases; nucleotides outside the gene matches: 5. The CDR3 runs 12 residues. The germline CDR1 and CDR2 sequences are SNHLY and FYNNEI. The CDR3 here is CASSDAGGNAFF. CDR3 sequence (DNA): TGTGCCAGCAGTGACGCAGGGGGCAATGCTTTCTTT.

This rearrangement joins TRBV24-1 to TRBJ1-1; TRBD1 might be the D (6 bases). Deletions cut 9 bases from V and 2 bases from J, with 12 bases between. CDR1 is KGHDR and CDR2 is SFDVKD in the germline V gene. The CDR3 consists of 13 residues. The CDR3 reads CATEDRTNTEAFF. CDR3 nucleotide sequence: TGTGCCACCGAGGACAGAACAAACACTGAAGCTTTCTTT.

The CDR3 DNA sequence: TGCGCCAGCAGCTTGGAAAAACAGGGGGATGAAGCTTTCTTT. Translation gives CASSLEKQGDEAFF. The chain combines TRBV5-1 with TRBJ1-1; 8 bases map to TRBD1. Trimming removed 0 bases from V and 7 bases from J; junction bases left unmatched: 5. Germline V gene sequence: CDR1 SGHRS, CDR2 YFSETQ. The length of the CDR3 is 14 residues.

The chain uses TRBV28 and TRBJ1-5; D uncertain. The CDR3 extends over 14 amino acids. The germline V and J ends were trimmed by 5 bases and 4 bases, with 12 bases remaining between them. Germline V CDR1 and CDR2: MDHEN, SYDVKM. This CDR3 is CASSTASGNQPQHF. CDR3 in DNA: TGTGCCAGCAGTACAGCGTCAGGTAATCAGCCCCAGCATTTT.

The chain recombines TRBV28 with TRBJ1-2; D call uncertain. The CDR3 runs 12 residues. The germline gives CDR1 MDHEN, CDR2 SYDVKM. The V gene lost 4 bases and the J gene lost 3 bases, with 6 bases spanning the gap. The CDR3 nucleotides read TGTGCCAGCAGTTCAGATTACTATGGCTACACCTTC. This translates into CASSSDYYGYTF.

The chain recombines TRBV5-5 with TRBJ1-2, with unresolved D. V was clipped by 1 base and J by 3 bases, with 7 bases between them. The germline V gene encodes CDR1 SGHKS and CDR2 YYEKEE (reference sequence). The CDR3 totals 13 residues. CDR3 nucleotide sequence: TGTGCCAGCAGCTTGAAGATGGACTATGGCTACACCTTC. This sequence encodes CASSLKMDYGYTF. Full variable domain (missing parts from reference TRBV5-5 and TRBJ1-2): DAGVTQSPTHLIKTRGQQVTLRCSPISGHKSVSWYQQVLGQGPQFIFQYYEKEERGRGNFPDRFSARQFPNYSSELNVNALLLGDSALYLCASSLKMDYGYTFGSGTRLTVV.

This clone was found once. V usage is TRBV14 and J usage is TRBJ1-2; D possibly corresponds to TRBD1 (6 bases). CDR1 and CDR2 (germline): SGHDN, FVKESK. V was pared by 3 bases and J by 4 bases, with 9 bases between. The CDR3 is made up of 13 amino acids. The CDR3 spells CASSQGAGYGYTF. DNA of the CDR3: TGTGCCAGCAGCCAGGGGGCCGGCTATGGCTACACCTTC.

V gene TRBV7-9 combines with J gene TRBJ1-2; D call uncertain. Germline loops: CDR1 SEHNR, CDR2 FQNEAQ (reference sequence). V was cut by 1 base and J by 6 bases, with 12 bases left in between. The CDR3 is made up of 14 amino acids. CDR3 sequence (DNA): TGTGCCAGCAGCTTAGAGTGGTTAAGGGATGGCTACACCTTC. Amino acids: CASSLEWLRDGYTF.